The next 13 T cell receptor beta chains were all read from a single sample in a study of blood T cells in healthy people across ages. A J-beta primer mix and a sample-barcoded 5' primer were used in a second PCR of about 6 to 12 cycles. One entry per CDR3 protein results from TCRdb running MiXCR on the 5' RACE reads. Of about 640,000 distinct CDR3 sequences listed, about 54% are singletons. The specimen was blood. The origin of the receptors is a man in his sixties in good health.

This clonotype has just a few counts. The rearrangement joins TRBV29-1 to TRBJ2-1; 8 nucleotides line up with TRBD2. Germline CDR1 is SQVTM and CDR2 is ANQGSEA. J gave up 9 bases and V 5 bases, and 18 bases lay outside the gene matches. The length of the CDR3 is 16 residues. This chain's CDR3 is CSVLLPSRGGLGEQFF. In nucleotides, the CDR3 is TGCAGCGTTCTGTTACCTTCTCGGGGGGGCCTCGGTGAGCAGTTCTTC.

The chain joins TRBV10-3 to TRBJ2-3, with D unclear. The CDR3 is made up of 15 amino acids. Per the germline V gene, CDR1 is ENHRY and CDR2 is SYGVKD. The V and J ends lost 2 bases and 4 bases respectively, with 13 bases between them. The CDR3, as DNA: TGTGCCATCAGTGAGCCCTCTAGGCAGGCAGATACGCAGTATTTT. It codes for CAISEPSRQADTQYF.

The rearrangement links TRBV7-2 to TRBJ2-1, with 7 bases identical to TRBD1. CDR3 length: 15 amino acids. CDR1 and CDR2 from the germline V gene are SGHTA and FQGNSA. V was clipped by 5 bases and J by 3 bases; unmatched bases: 7. The CDR3 nucleotides read TGTGCCAGCAGCCCGGACAGGATCGGCTACAATGAGCAGTTCTTC. It translates to CASSPDRIGYNEQFF.

This clonotype was seen only once. The chain links TRBV4-1 to TRBJ2-1, with a possible D match to TRBD1 (7 bases). There are 16 residues in the CDR3. Trimming cost V 4 bases and J 4 bases, with 17 bases left between them. Germline CDR1 and CDR2: MGHRA and YSYEKL. The CDR3 here is CASSPPAGGFYNEQFF. The DNA for the CDR3 is TGCGCCAGCAGCCCCCCGGCAGGGGGGTTTTACAATGAGCAGTTCTTC.

The chain employs TRBV29-1 and TRBJ2-6; no clear D. Trimming stripped 6 bases from V and 2 bases from J, with 11 bases between. The length of the CDR3 is 14 residues. Per germline, CDR1 SQVTM and CDR2 ANQGSEA. CDR3 amino acids: CSVAAVPGANVLTF. The CDR3 DNA is TGCAGCGTAGCTGCGGTACCTGGGGCCAACGTCCTGACTTTC.

This clonotype was detected a few times. J is TRBJ2-5 and V is TRBV6-6; D is perhaps TRBD2 (5 bases). There are 16 residues in the CDR3. The V end lost 5 bases, the J end lost 1 base, and 17 bases lay between the germline ends. The V gene's germline CDR1 is MNHNY and CDR2 SVGAGI (reference sequence). CDR3 nucleotide sequence: TGTGCCAGCAGTCTCTGGGCCACGGGGATCCAAGAGACCCAGTACTTC. Its translation: CASSLWATGIQETQYF.

The chain links TRBV14 to TRBJ2-7; TRBD2 matches 8 bases. The CDR3 is 14 amino acids. The V gene end was trimmed by 8 bases and the J gene end by 4 bases; junction bases not matched to a gene: 10. Germline loops: CDR1 SGHDN, CDR2 FVKESK. CDR3 nucleotide sequence: TGTGCCAGCGGCCTGGCGGGGGGAACTTACGAGCAGTACTTC. Translated: CASGLAGGTYEQYF.

The gene calls are TRBV5-1 and TRBJ2-1; D uncertain. Trimming cost V 4 bases and J 0 bases, with 11 bases left between them. Germline-derived CDR1 and CDR2 are SGHRS and YFSETQ. CDR3 length: 15 amino acids. The CDR3 coding sequence is TGCGCCAGCAGCGCGGACGTTAGCTCCTACAATGAGCAGTTCTTC. Its translation: CASSADVSSYNEQFF. Supplemented by reference TRBV5-1 and TRBJ2-1, the full variable domain reads KAGVTQTPRYLIKTRGQQVTLSCSPISGHRSVSWYQQTPGQGLQFLFEYFSETQRNKGNFPGRFSGRQFSNSRSEMNVSTLELGDSALYLCASSADVSSYNEQFFGPGTRLTVL.

This clonotype was counted between two and nine times. The CDR3 nucleotides read TGTGCCAGCAGCTTTGTATTCCATCGAAAAGCGGGTGGCGCAGATACGCAGTATTTT. Protein product: CASSFVFHRKAGGADTQYF. This chain joins TRBV7-2 and TRBJ2-3, with D perhaps TRBD2 (6 bases). This CDR3 spans 19 amino acids. Germline V CDR1 and CDR2: SGHTA, FQGNSA. V was trimmed by 3 bases and J by 4 bases, leaving 26 bases between them.

The chain carries TRBV28 and TRBJ2-3, with 7 bases fitting TRBD2. Germline V gene data show CDR1 as MDHEN and CDR2 as SYDVKM. The CDR3 has 15 amino acids. The ends lost 3 bases at V and 6 bases at J; junction bases unmatched: 9. CDR3 DNA sequence: TGTGCCAGCAGTTTGTCCGGAGGGCGGGGGGATACGCAGTATTTT. Translating it yields CASSLSGGRGDTQYF.

This chain joins TRBV12-3 or TRBV12-4 and TRBJ1-1; D not certain. V shed 3 bases and J shed 2 bases, with 7 bases lying between them. The CDR3 has 13 residues. CDR3 bases: TGTGCCAGCAGTTTCTACTCCAACACTGAAGCTTTCTTT. The encoded protein is CASSFYSNTEAFF.

On this clonotype itself: A read error is possible here, since a much larger clone lies one base away. The chain recombines TRBV20-1 with TRBJ2-5; no definite D call. Germline V gene lookup returns CDR1 DFQATT and CDR2 SNEGSKA (reference sequence). CDR3 length: 12 residues. V dropped 4 bases and J dropped 11 bases, with 17 bases sitting between them. The CDR3 sequence: CSAKGRNNEQYF. Here the CDR3 DNA reads TGCAGTGCTAAAGGACGGAACAATGAGCAGTACTTC.

This sequence joins TRBV5-8 and TRBJ1-5; D not certain. Trimming cost V 4 bases and J 2 bases, with 13 bases left between them. CDR1 and CDR2 from the germline V gene are SGHTS and YDEGEE. The CDR3 sequence is 15 residues long. The CDR3 region is CASSPGGRGNQPQHF. CDR3 DNA: TGTGCCAGCAGCCCCGGAGGGAGAGGCAATCAGCCCCAGCATTTT.